This TCR beta chain comes out of a study of blood T cell repertoires in COVID-19. Study background: The United States, Italy and Spain provided the acute and convalescent COVID-19 samples. T cells, B-cell-depleted T cells, or PBMCs provided the cDNA or gDNA that served as material.

The protocol was immunoSEQ multiplex PCR, while the TCRdb copy is restricted to in-frame clones and leaves out a portion. The sample has more than 350,000 clones, roughly 89% seen once. V lost 2 bases and J lost 4, with 5 bases in between. There are 12 residues in the CDR3. Germline values: CDR1 MNHEY, CDR2 SMNVEV (reference sequence). The sequenced sample consisted of PBMCs or T cells enriched from blood (not recorded which). The chain carries TRBV27 and TRBJ1-2; D is unresolved. This receptor was taken from a woman in her 50s who had recovered from COVID-19. In nucleotides, the CDR3 is TGTGCCAGCAGTTTAAACGGCTATGGCTACACCTTC. Protein product: CASSLNGYGYTF.